This TCR beta chain was observed in a study of response to subunit inactivated influenza vaccine (dated by TCRdb to the late 2010s). At the level of the whole study: To follow how T cells responded to a trivalent subunit inactivated influenza vaccine, the researchers relied on deep quantitative profiling of the T cell receptor repertoire.

This clonotype came up a few times. Its antigen is not yet known. No base quality information exists; no much larger clone differs at one position. What the authors observed across the whole study: The authors suggested that each seasonal influenza vaccination may recruit only a limited number of new T cells.

Preparation of the library involved RT-PCR. The sequencer was an Illumina HiSeq 2500. The raw public data were reprocessed by TCRdb itself: fastp quality trimming at Q25, MiXCR clonotype calling, in-frame beta chains only. Duplicate CDR3 protein sequences are folded into a single record with the most common DNA and genes. For this sample the table gives hundreds of thousands of distinct CDR3 sequences, of which 14% were detected only once. The top ten hold 6.5% to 8% of the sample. CDR1 is given as DFQATT and CDR2 as SNEGSKA, both from the germline V gene (reference sequence). Reading from cysteine to phenylalanine, the CDR3 counts 13 amino acids. Just CDR3 DNA is preserved here, 39 bases in frame from base 1. Trimming removed 2 bases from V and 5 bases from J, leaving 13 bases between the germline ends.

The receptor comes from a man between 50 and 59 years old who received an inactivated influenza vaccine. Donor details come from another sample of the same person, matched by shared clones. The sequence is built from TRBV20-1 and TRBJ2-7; the D gene lacks a confident call. This material consisted of PBMCs from blood, taken less than 15 days before vaccination. The CDR3 region: CSARPRVEDEQYF. DNA sequence: TGCAGTGCTAGACCCCGCGTCGAGGACGAGCAGTACTTC.